These T cell receptor beta chains were read from a single sample in a study of T cell responses to AZD1222 COVID-19 vaccine. Assay used: immunoSEQ multiplex PCR; TCRdb lists only in-frame clones, some missing. The repertoire has some 150,000 clones, about 90% of them found once; the top ten carry around 3.5%. The sample consisted of peripheral blood, taken 28 days after the second AZD1222 dose. The receptor set was obtained from an adult who received the AZD1222 COVID-19 vaccine. CDR3s include the opening cysteine and the closing phenylalanine or tryptophan. A D gene is named only where the DNA matches it firmly. Size is stated for part of the rows, as once, few or many counts, or as a class when the clone is expanded.

>-|once|TRBV27|TRBJ2-4
CASSLTDSKNIQYF
TGTGCCAGCAGCTTAACGGACAGTAAAAACATTCAGTACTTC
>-|-|TRBV6-5|TRBJ1-1
CASSYDRNTEAFF
TGTGCCAGCAGTTACGACAGGAACACTGAAGCTTTCTTT
>TRBD2|-|TRBV9|TRBJ2-5
CASSLAGGQETQYF
TGTGCCAGCAGCCTAGCGGGAGGGCAAGAGACCCAGTACTTC
>TRBD2|-|TRBV5-1|TRBJ2-3
CASSPTSGMGDTDTQYF
TGCGCCAGCAGCCCTACTAGCGGGATGGGGGACACAGATACGCAGTATTTT
>-|-|TRBV28|TRBJ1-2
CASFRGDYGYTF
TGTGCCTCCTTCCGGGGGGACTATGGCTACACCTTC
>-|-|TRBV3-1/TRBV3-2|TRBJ2-5
CASSPGETQYF
TGTGCCAGCAGCCCGGGTGAGACCCAGTACTTC
>TRBD1|-|TRBV19|TRBJ2-6
CASSPAPGQGAPSGANVLTF
TGTGCCAGTAGTCCCGCCCCGGGACAGGGAGCCCCCTCTGGGGCCAACGTCCTGACTTTC
>TRBD2|-|TRBV4-3|TRBJ2-7
CASSQSLAGRYPYEQYF
TGCGCCAGCAGCCAATCCTTAGCGGGACGCTACCCCTACGAGCAGTACTTC
>TRBD1|-|TRBV19|TRBJ1-1
CASSRAPGGTEAFF
TGTGCCAGTAGTAGGGCCCCAGGGGGCACTGAAGCTTTCTTT
>-|-|TRBV6-5|TRBJ1-4
CASGTSGWEKLFF
TGTGCCAGCGGGACTTCAGGATGGGAAAAACTGTTTTTT
>TRBD1|-|TRBV2|TRBJ1-6
CASTDRSSYNSPLHF
TGTGCCAGCACGGACAGGAGCTCCTATAATTCACCCCTCCACTTT
>-|-|TRBV6-1|TRBJ1-1
CASSDSVNTEAFF
TGTGCCAGCAGTGATTCGGTGAACACTGAAGCTTTCTTT
>-|-|TRBV15|TRBJ1-2
CATSRDETGLWYGYTF
TGTGCCACCAGCAGAGATGAAACAGGCCTTTGGTATGGCTACACCTTC
>-|-|TRBV6-2/TRBV6-3|TRBJ2-7
CASSNNYEQYF
TGTGCCAGCAGTAATAACTACGAGCAGTACTTC
>-|once|TRBV6-5|TRBJ1-5
CASSLSSNQPQHF
TGTGCCAGCAGTTTATCCAGCAATCAGCCCCAGCATTTT
>-|-|TRBV19|TRBJ1-6
CASSTRGENNSPLHF
TGTGCCAGTAGCACAAGAGGGGAGAATAATTCACCCCTCCACTTT
>TRBD1|-|TRBV19|TRBJ1-1
CASSIGQGGNTEAFF
TGTGCCAGTAGTATTGGGCAGGGGGGGAACACTGAAGCTTTCTTT
>TRBD1|-|TRBV5-1|TRBJ2-7
CASSLLRDRGYEQYF
TGCGCCAGCAGCCTCCTCCGGGACAGGGGCTACGAGCAGTACTTC
>-|-|TRBV27|TRBJ1-4
CASSLWANEKLFF
TGTGCCAGCAGTTTATGGGCTAATGAAAAACTGTTTTTT
>TRBD1|-|TRBV18|TRBJ2-1
CASSPGDRGEQFF
TGTGCCAGCTCACCAGGGGACAGGGGTGAGCAGTTCTTC
>TRBD1|-|TRBV28|TRBJ2-5
CASSFRPGGGQETQYF
TGTGCCAGCAGTTTTCGGCCAGGGGGTGGTCAAGAGACCCAGTACTTC
>TRBD2|-|TRBV7-2|TRBJ2-3
CASSLEGLAGVRTDTQYF
TGTGCCAGCAGCTTAGAGGGACTAGCGGGAGTTCGCACAGATACGCAGTATTTT
>-|-|TRBV5-4|TRBJ1-1
CASSPPYNAEAFF
TGTGCCAGCAGCCCACCGTACAACGCTGAAGCTTTCTTT
>TRBD1|-|TRBV28|TRBJ1-6
CASSPGGGNSPLHF
TGTGCCAGCAGTCCAGGGGGCGGTAATTCACCCCTCCACTTT
>TRBD2|-|TRBV7-8|TRBJ2-7
CASSLAAGGYEQYF
TGTGCCAGCAGCTTAGCTGCCGGGGGGTACGAGCAGTACTTC
>-|-|TRBV7-9|TRBJ1-4
CASSLNRVEKLFF
TGTGCCAGCAGCTTAAACAGGGTTGAAAAACTGTTTTTT
>-|few|TRBV11-1|TRBJ1-6
CASSLRQNNSPLHF
TGTGCCAGCAGCTTAAGACAGAATAATTCACCCCTCCACTTT
>-|-|TRBV7-9|TRBJ2-2
CASSLRDIITGELFF
TGTGCCAGCAGCTTACGGGACATAATCACCGGGGAGCTGTTTTTT
>TRBD2|-|TRBV4-2|TRBJ2-1
CASSQDPAGGGNEQFF
TGTGCCAGCAGCCAAGATCCAGCGGGAGGTGGCAATGAGCAGTTCTTC
>-|-|TRBV27|TRBJ2-7
CASSLPLQKQYF
TGTGCCAGCAGTTTACCCCTCCAGAAGCAGTACTTC
>-|-|TRBV4-3|TRBJ2-1
CASSQAPEAVTYNEQFF
TGCGCCAGCAGCCAGGCTCCGGAAGCGGTTACCTACAATGAGCAGTTCTTC
>-|-|TRBV27|TRBJ2-1
CASSPWGAYNEQFF
TGTGCCAGCAGCCCTTGGGGGGCATACAATGAGCAGTTCTTC
>-|-|TRBV19|TRBJ1-5
CASSMVRENQPQHF
TGTGCCAGTAGTATGGTTCGGGAAAATCAGCCCCAGCATTTT
>TRBD1|-|TRBV30|TRBJ2-7
CAWSVDRDYEQYF
TGTGCCTGGAGTGTTGACAGGGACTACGAGCAGTACTTC
>TRBD1|-|TRBV6-5|TRBJ1-4
CASSYSGGTGPEKLFF
TGTGCCAGCAGTTACTCGGGCGGGACAGGGCCGGAAAAACTGTTTTTT
>-|-|TRBV28|TRBJ1-5
CASRCPQHF
TGTGCCAGCAGATGCCCCCAGCATTTT
>-|-|TRBV2|TRBJ1-4
CASSEGATNEKLFF
TGTGCCAGCAGTGAGGGTGCAACTAATGAAAAACTGTTTTTT
>-|-|TRBV7-2|TRBJ1-4
CASSSRHGGNEKLFF
TGTGCCAGCAGCTCGCGACACGGAGGTAATGAAAAACTGTTTTTT
>TRBD2|-|TRBV7-7|TRBJ2-3
CASSPGLAAGTDTQYF
TGTGCCAGCAGCCCGGGACTAGCGGCCGGCACAGATACGCAGTATTTT
>-|once|TRBV11-3|TRBJ1-1
CASSSGVVGEAFF
TGTGCCAGCAGCTCCGGGGTGGTTGGTGAAGCTTTCTTT
>-|-|TRBV10-3|TRBJ2-5
CAISESLGARETQYF
TGTGCCATCAGTGAGTCGCTGGGGGCGCGAGAGACCCAGTACTTC
>-|few|TRBV20-1|TRBJ2-5
CSAIIGETQYF
TGCAGTGCTATCATAGGGGAGACCCAGTACTTC
>-|-|TRBV7-2|TRBJ1-1
CASSAEANTEAFF
TGTGCCAGCAGTGCGGAGGCGAACACTGAAGCTTTCTTT
>TRBD1|-|TRBV18|TRBJ1-2
CASSPPEGARGYTF
TGTGCCAGCTCACCACCGGAGGGGGCGAGGGGCTACACCTTC
>-|-|TRBV3-1/TRBV3-2|TRBJ2-7
CASSHLTDGEQYF
TGTGCCAGCAGCCATCTCACGGACGGCGAGCAGTACTTC
>-|-|TRBV30|TRBJ1-1
CAWSPRGVNTEAFF
TGTGCCTGGAGCCCCCGGGGGGTGAACACTGAAGCTTTCTTT
>-|-|TRBV6-2/TRBV6-3|TRBJ2-3
CASSFSAASTDTQYF
TGTGCCAGCAGTTTTAGCGCAGCTAGCACAGATACGCAGTATTTT
>TRBD1|-|TRBV5-6|TRBJ1-5
CASTLTGGGSNQPQHF
TGTGCCAGCACCCTGACAGGGGGAGGAAGCAATCAGCCCCAGCATTTT
>TRBD1|-|TRBV7-2|TRBJ2-7
CASRAGTGRYEQYF
TGTGCCAGCAGAGCCGGGACAGGGAGATACGAGCAGTACTTC
>-|once|TRBV28|TRBJ1-4
CASGYEKLFF
TGTGCCAGCGGATATGAAAAACTGTTTTTT
>-|-|TRBV10-3|TRBJ1-5
CAISEAGEPNQPQHF
TGTGCCATCAGTGAGGCAGGGGAGCCGAATCAGCCCCAGCATTTT
>-|-|TRBV6-1|TRBJ1-5
CASSEVAGEGQPQHF
TGTGCCAGCAGTGAAGTGGCAGGGGAAGGTCAGCCCCAGCATTTT